This T cell receptor (beta chain) came from a study of blood T cells in healthy people across ages. There are a few counts of this clonotype. Its matching antigen is unknown. Primed by a sample-barcoded 5' primer and a J-beta primer mix, a second PCR proceeded for about 6 to 12 cycles. MiXCR, run by TCRdb on the 5' RACE reads, gives a single entry per CDR3 protein. The repertoire consists of 700,000 or so distinct CDR3 sequences, with 20% to 25% occurring once and the leading ten covering about 22%. Study-level points and caveats: Roughly linear age-related decline in beta diversity appeared, significant by age around 36. With naive T cell percentage, TCR beta diversity showed a strong correlation.

CDR3 size: 14 residues. The V and J ends lost 5 bases and 2 bases respectively, with 10 bases between them. The germline V gene has CDR1 SGHRS and CDR2 YFSETQ. Researchers report isolating at least 6 million PBMCs per sample. Samples each yielded at least 6 micrograms of total RNA. This sequence was found in a man aged 70 or older in good health. Sequenced: blood. The V call is TRBV5-1, the J call TRBJ1-4; no reliable D call. CDR3 sequence reads: CASRFRDTNEKLFF. CDR3 nucleotides: TGCGCCAGCAGATTCCGGGATACTAATGAAAAACTGTTTTTT. Based on the CDR3 plus reference TRBV5-1 and TRBJ1-4, the full variable domain is KAGVTQTPRYLIKTRGQQVTLSCSPISGHRSVSWYQQTPGQGLQFLFEYFSETQRNKGNFPGRFSGRQFSNSRSEMNVSTLELGDSALYLCASRFRDTNEKLFFGSGTQLSVL.